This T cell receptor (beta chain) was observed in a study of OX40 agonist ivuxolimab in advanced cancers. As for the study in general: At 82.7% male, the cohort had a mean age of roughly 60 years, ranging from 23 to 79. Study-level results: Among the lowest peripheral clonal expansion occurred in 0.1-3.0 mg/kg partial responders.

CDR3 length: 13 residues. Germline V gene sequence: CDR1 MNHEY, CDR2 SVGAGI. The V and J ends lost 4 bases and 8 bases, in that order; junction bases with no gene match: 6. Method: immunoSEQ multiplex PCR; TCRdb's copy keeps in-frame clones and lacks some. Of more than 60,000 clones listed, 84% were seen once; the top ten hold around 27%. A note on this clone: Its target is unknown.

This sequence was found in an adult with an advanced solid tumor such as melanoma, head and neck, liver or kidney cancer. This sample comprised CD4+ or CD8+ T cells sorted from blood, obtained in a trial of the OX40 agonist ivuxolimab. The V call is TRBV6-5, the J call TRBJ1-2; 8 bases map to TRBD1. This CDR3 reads CASSLDREHGYTF. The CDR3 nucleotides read TGTGCCAGCAGTTTGGACAGGGAACACGGCTACACCTTC.